This T cell receptor beta chain was sequenced in a study of blood T cell repertoires in COVID-19. In the authors' methods: Reference gene primer amplification yielded estimated nucleated cell counts. Repertoires were generated with immunoSEQ multiplex PCR, while TCRdb's copy carries only in-frame clones and drops some. That table furnishes V, J and clone size, whereas the DNA furnished D and trimming. Of 270,000 or so clones in the sample, approximately 84% were seen once. CDR3 length: 13 residues. V was pared by 5 bases and J by 5 bases, with 12 bases between. Germline assignment: CDR1 SNHLY and CDR2 FYNNEI. Grouping used clinical history reported by participants in a survey and questionnaire.

The receptor comes from a woman between 50 and 59 years old who had been exposed to COVID-19. Material for sequencing was PBMCs or T cells enriched from blood (not recorded which). This rearrangement joins TRBV2 to TRBJ1-1; D is unresolved. The CDR3 reads CASSSGPGTEAFF. Written as DNA, the CDR3 is TGTGCCAGCAGTTCCGGCCCGGGGACTGAAGCTTTCTTT.